This TCR beta chain was recorded in a study of cytomegalovirus exposure and HLA in healthy donors. At the level of the study: An early data release held approximately 85 million unique TCRs from HLA-typed donors. Whole-study results and caveats: Later analysis associated a missense DCLRE1C variant with TCR beta V- and J-gene trimming. The study flagged some 170 TCR beta chains as cytomegalovirus-associated.

Trimming took 0 bases from V and 2 from J, leaving 9 bases between them. Germline V gene data show CDR1 as SGHNT and CDR2 as YYREEE (reference sequence). CDR3 size: 14 residues. The PCR was carried out with 60 Vbeta primers and 13 Jbeta primers. Assay used: immunoSEQ multiplex PCR; TCRdb lists only in-frame clones, some missing. The data contain about 91,000 clones, just under 80% of them singletons. For this clone: Its antigen is not identified.

Nominal health characterized the donors when sampled, though unrecorded immune exposures were likely. Sequencing was carried out using PBMCs. The chain links TRBV5-4 to TRBJ2-7; no clear D gene. This receptor was taken from a male donor in good health and CMV-seropositive. CDR3 DNA sequence: TGTGCCAGCAGCTTGGGTACGGTACCCTACGAGCAGTACTTC. The encoded protein is CASSLGTVPYEQYF.